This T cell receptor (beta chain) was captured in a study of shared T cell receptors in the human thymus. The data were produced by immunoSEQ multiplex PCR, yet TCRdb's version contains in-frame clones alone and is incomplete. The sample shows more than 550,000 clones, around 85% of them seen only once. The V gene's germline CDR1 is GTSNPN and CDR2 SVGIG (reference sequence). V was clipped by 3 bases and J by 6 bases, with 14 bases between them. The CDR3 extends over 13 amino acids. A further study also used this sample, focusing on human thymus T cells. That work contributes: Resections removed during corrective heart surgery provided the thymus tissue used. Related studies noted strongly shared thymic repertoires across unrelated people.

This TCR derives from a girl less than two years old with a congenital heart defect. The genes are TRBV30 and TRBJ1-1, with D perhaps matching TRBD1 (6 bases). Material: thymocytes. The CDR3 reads CAWSRRGGPEAFF. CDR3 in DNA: TGTGCCTGGAGCCGGCGGGGGGGCCCTGAAGCTTTCTTT.